This TCR beta chain was retrieved from a study of shared clonotypes between healthy human individuals. Background on the study: Sampling drew on donors who were a couple of women and a few men aged 18 to 49. Broader study findings: Investigators expected sequencing depth to affect clonotype sharing among donors. Some clonotypes were shared by all four sorted-subset donors, while others were not shared. The non-shared ones had lower generation probabilities than the shared ones.

On this clone: What it binds is not known.

As handled by the study authors: ImmunoSEQ output lacked quality scores and full-length reads, limiting matched filtering. Only in-frame clones appear in the TCRdb table, and some are missing; sequencing was by immunoSEQ multiplex PCR. V and J calls and clone size follow that table, whereas D and trimming were derived from the DNA. The table has a few million clones, more than 80% seen once. The germline CDR1 and CDR2 sequences are SGDLS and YYNGEE. This CDR3 spans 13 amino acids. The germline V and J ends were trimmed by 3 bases and 0 bases, with 6 bases remaining between them. The source material was naive CD4+ T cells from PBMCs. Stated subset: CD45RA+ positively selected. The sequence derives from a man aged 18-30 years in good health. Some clones in this sample may be carry-over from other donors' samples. The chain employs TRBV9 and TRBJ1-2; D is undetermined. The DNA for the CDR3 is TGTGCCAGCAGCGCCGGGGCTAACTATGGCTACACCTTC. Amino acid sequence: CASSAGANYGYTF.